These 20 T cell receptor beta chains originate from one sample sequenced in a study of identical twins. TCRdb processed the 5' RACE reads anew with MiXCR; each CDR3 protein has one entry. The table lists 250,000 to 350,000 distinct CDR3 sequences, 8% to 9.5% of them singletons, with approximately 7% in the top ten. The sample was also reused in another study, on yellow fever vaccine responses in identical twins.

The source material was CD8+ T cells sorted from blood. The receptor source for this set is a woman under 30 in good health.

The V gene is TRBV27, the J gene TRBJ2-7, with a weak D call TRBD1 (6 bases). V gave up 1 base and J gave up 0 bases, with 10 bases separating them. The germline V gene encodes CDR1 MNHEY and CDR2 SMNVEV (reference sequence). The CDR3 covers 15 residues. In DNA, the CDR3 is TGTGCCAGCAGTTTATGGGGGCTCGGCTCCTACGAGCAGTACTTC. This codes for CASSLWGLGSYEQYF.

This clonotype was seen repeatedly, ten times or more. This chain uses TRBV28 with TRBJ1-5; D might be TRBD1 (6 bases). CDR3 size: 14 residues. V lost 4 bases and J lost 6, with 13 bases in between. Germline V gene lookup returns CDR1 MDHEN and CDR2 SYDVKM. The CDR3 DNA reads TGTGCCAGCAGTTCAACACAGGGTTTTCAGCCCCAGCATTTT. Translation: CASSSTQGFQPQHF.

The rearrangement joins TRBV3-1 to TRBJ2-5, with TRBD2 matching over 13 bases. V shed 3 bases and J 2 bases; nucleotides not matched to a gene: 3. This CDR3 is built from 16 residues. Germline V CDR1 and CDR2: LGHDT, YNNKEL (reference sequence). CDR3 in DNA: TGTGCCAGCAGCCAGGGGACTAGCGGGGAACAAGAGACCCAGTACTTC. This sequence encodes CASSQGTSGEQETQYF.

This clonotype was picked up a small number of times. This chain uses TRBV6-2 or TRBV6-3 with TRBJ2-1; no clear D. This CDR3 region has 15 residues. From germline, CDR1 is MNHEY and CDR2 SVGEGT. V lost 0 bases and J lost 7, with 13 bases in between. The DNA of the CDR3 is TGTGCCAGCAGTTACTCGAGGCGGATCGGGAATGAGCAGTTCTTC. As protein: CASSYSRRIGNEQFF.

The chain carries TRBV11-2 and TRBJ2-7; a possible D gene is TRBD1 (5 bases). CDR1 and CDR2 from the germline V gene are SGHAT and FQNNGV. V lost 6 bases to trimming and J lost 3 bases, with 18 bases between them. The CDR3 has 15 amino acids. CDR3 in amino acids: CASRPKGEDSYEQYF. DNA of the CDR3: TGTGCCAGCAGGCCCAAAGGGGAAGACAGCTACGAGCAGTACTTC.

This clonotype occurred a few times. The chain is built from TRBV7-9 and TRBJ1-2; no definite D call. The CDR3 runs to 12 residues. V was trimmed by 4 bases and J by 8 bases, leaving 11 bases between them. Germline values: CDR1 SEHNR, CDR2 FQNEAQ (reference sequence). CDR3 loop: CASSSPSGGYTF. In nucleotides, the CDR3 is TGTGCCAGCAGCTCCCCCTCCGGAGGCTACACCTTC.

The genes are TRBV20-1 and TRBJ1-5; D is ambiguous. Trimming shortened V by 5 bases and J by 0 bases, and 11 bases separated the two germline ends. The CDR3 covers 14 residues. The germline V gene has CDR1 DFQATT and CDR2 SNEGSKA (reference sequence). The CDR3 here is CSALGGDSNQPQHF. The CDR3 DNA reads TGCAGTGCTCTCGGAGGAGATAGCAATCAGCCCCAGCATTTT.

This clonotype has a count of ten or more. The V gene is TRBV27, the J gene TRBJ1-1; TRBD1 agrees at 7 bases. The V and J ends lost 2 bases and 5 bases, in that order; junction bases with no gene match: 5. Germline V CDR1 and CDR2: MNHEY, SMNVEV (reference sequence). The length of the CDR3 is 14 residues. DNA for the CDR3: TGTGCCAGCAGTTTAGCGATCAGGGGGACTGAAGCTTTCTTT. Amino acid sequence: CASSLAIRGTEAFF.

This clonotype was seen a few times. The chain joins TRBV25-1 to TRBJ2-3; D not resolved. V was pared by 4 bases and J by 2 bases, with 25 bases between. CDR3 length equals 19 residues. CDR1 is MGHDK, CDR2 SYGVNS, per germline. The CDR3 bases are TGTGCCAGCAGTGGGGATCCCGGTCTATCCTTTTTTTACACAGATACGCAGTATTTT. Translated, it gives CASSGDPGLSFFYTDTQYF.

The genes are TRBV30 and TRBJ2-1, with TRBD1 as a possible D gene (6 bases). This CDR3 spans 15 amino acids. Trimming removed 0 bases from V and 4 bases from J, with 13 bases in between. Germline lookup yields CDR1 GTSNPN and CDR2 SVGIG (reference sequence). The CDR3 DNA reads as TGTGCCTGGAGTGTATTTGGTACAGGGTACAATGAGCAGTTCTTC. Translation gives CAWSVFGTGYNEQFF. Together with reference TRBV30 and TRBJ2-1, the CDR3 gives the full variable domain: SQTIHQWPATLVQPVGSPLSLECTVEGTSNPNLYWYRQAAGRGLQLLFYSVGIGQISSEVPQNLSASRPQDRQFILSSKKLLLSDSGFYLCAWSVFGTGYNEQFFGPGTRLTVL.

This clonotype has more than one count but fewer than ten. The conserved closing phenylalanine or tryptophan is absent in this CDR3, likely reflecting a read error. V gene TRBV4-1 combines with J gene TRBJ2-5, with a weak D call TRBD2 (7 bases). The germline V gene encodes CDR1 MGHRA and CDR2 YSYEKL. The CDR3 is 15 residues long. Trimming took off 3 bases at V and 1 base at J, with 12 bases between the two ends. CDR3 sequence: CASSQDRGGQETQYY. In DNA, the CDR3 is TGCGCCAGCAGCCAGGATAGGGGGGGCCAAGAGACCCAGTACTAC.

This clonotype was observed at least ten times. This rearrangement joins TRBV9 to TRBJ2-7, with D unclear. CDR3 length: 14 amino acids. Trimming cost V 0 bases and J 1 base, with 8 bases left between them. Germline V lookup: CDR1 SGDLS, CDR2 YYNGEE. The CDR3 DNA follows: TGTGCCAGCAGCGTAGATGGCGGATCCTACGAGCAGTACTTC. Protein sequence: CASSVDGGSYEQYF.

V usage is TRBV29-1 and J usage is TRBJ2-3; TRBD2 matches 7 bases. CDR3 length: 20 amino acids. The junction had 20 bases not matched to a gene; V was cut back by 1 base and J by 1 base. Germline loops: CDR1 SQVTM, CDR2 ANQGSEA. The CDR3, as DNA: TGCAGCGTTGAAGCCGGTATCCTCGGGGAGGGGCAAGTGGGCACAGATACGCAGTATTTT. Amino acid sequence: CSVEAGILGEGQVGTDTQYF.

This chain links TRBV2 with TRBJ2-4; 7 bases are a match to TRBD2. The V segment lost 3 bases and the J segment 0 bases; nucleotides outside the gene matches: 8. The germline CDR1 and CDR2 sequences are SNHLY and FYNNEI. The CDR3 is 17 residues long. The CDR3 bases are TGTGCCAGCAGTGATTTACCTAGCGGAATAGCCAAAAACATTCAGTACTTC. Translating gives CASSDLPSGIAKNIQYF.

This clonotype was recorded at least ten times. The rearrangement joins TRBV3-1 to TRBJ2-7; no definite D call. Trimming pared 0 bases from V and 7 bases from J, leaving 4 bases between. The CDR3 has 11 amino acids. Germline V gene sequence: CDR1 LGHDT, CDR2 YNNKEL (reference sequence). CDR3 residues: CASSQEGEQYF. The CDR3 nucleotides read TGTGCCAGCAGCCAAGAAGGGGAGCAGTACTTC.

The sample holds many counts of this clonotype. The CDR3: CASSLLGSGGYTF. CDR3 DNA sequence: TGTGCCAGCAGTTTATTGGGATCTGGAGGCTACACCTTC. This rearrangement joins TRBV27 to TRBJ1-2; the D is unclear. The CDR3 totals 13 residues. Trimming took off 1 base at V and 8 bases at J, with 11 bases between the two ends. CDR1 and CDR2 from the germline V gene are MNHEY and SMNVEV (reference sequence).

This clonotype showed up many times. This rearrangement joins TRBV12-3 or TRBV12-4 to TRBJ2-1; 9 bases agree with TRBD2. With 6 bases clipped from V and 8 bases from J, the junction kept 11 bases outside the gene matches. The CDR3 length is 15 residues. The CDR3, as DNA: TGTGCCAGCAGAGAGAGTAGCGGGAGAAGGGATGAGCAGTTCTTC. This translates into CASRESSGRRDEQFF.

This clonotype has only one observation. This rearrangement joins TRBV27 to TRBJ2-7; TRBD1 might be the D (6 bases). The V end lost 6 bases, the J end lost 6 bases, and 12 bases lay between the germline ends. CDR1 is MNHEY and CDR2 is SMNVEV in the germline V gene (reference sequence). The CDR3 is 12 amino acids. The CDR3, as DNA: TGTGCCAGCAGAGGGGGAGCTTTCGAGCAGTACTTC. Its translation: CASRGGAFEQYF.

The table lists this clonotype with many counts. The V and J genes are TRBV29-1 and TRBJ2-7; weak D call: TRBD1 (6 bases). The germline V and J ends were trimmed by 7 bases and 7 bases, with 20 bases remaining between them. This CDR3 region has 13 residues. Germline CDR1 is SQVTM and CDR2 is ANQGSEA. The CDR3 sequence: CSAGGDDRWEQYF. The DNA for the CDR3 is TGCAGCGCTGGGGGCGACGATCGCTGGGAGCAGTACTTC.

This clonotype was counted only a few times. V usage is TRBV10-1 and J usage is TRBJ2-5; 8 nucleotides agree with TRBD2. The CDR3 spans 14 residues. After removal of 5 bases from V and 5 bases from J, the junction contained 7 bases not matched to a gene. Germline V gene lookup returns CDR1 WNHNN and CDR2 SYGVQD (reference sequence). The CDR3 sequence: CASSYQRERETQYF. The CDR3 region has the DNA TGCGCCAGCAGTTACCAGCGGGAGAGGGAGACCCAGTACTTC.